This TCR beta chain came from a study of blood T cell repertoires in COVID-19. Background on the study: Whether acute or convalescent, the COVID-19 samples came from the United States, Italy and Spain. PBMCs, B-cell-depleted T cells, or T cells provided the cDNA or gDNA that made up the material.

Generated by immunoSEQ multiplex PCR, the TCRdb table keeps only in-frame clones and is missing some. This table holds roughly 200,000 clones, 94% found once. Seattle researchers signed up patients amid active infection and tracked them longitudinally. With V trimmed by 0 bases and J by 4 bases, 6 bases remained unmatched. Germline V lookup: CDR1 MNHNS, CDR2 SASEGT. The CDR3 is made up of 16 amino acids. This TCR came from a man in his thirties or forties with COVID-19, enrolled during active disease. The chain recombines TRBV6-1 with TRBJ2-1; 7 bases align to TRBD1. Sequenced: peripheral blood. DNA of the CDR3: TGTGCCAGCAGTGAAGCCAGGGACAGTTTTTACAATGAGCAGTTCTTC. It is translated as CASSEARDSFYNEQFF.